This entry lists 23 T cell receptor beta chains sequenced from one sample in a study of cytomegalovirus exposure and HLA in healthy donors. The PCR was carried out with 60 Vbeta primers and 13 Jbeta primers. Produced via immunoSEQ multiplex PCR; TCRdb's table is partial and in-frame only. The sample lists some 200,000 clones, 80% to 85% occurring once. The sequencing input was PBMCs. These receptors were obtained from a man aged 35-49 years in good health and CMV-seropositive.

V is TRBV5-4 and J is TRBJ2-1; 7 bases map to TRBD1. The V gene end was trimmed by 0 bases and the J gene end by 5 bases; junction bases not matched to a gene: 8. The CDR3 length is 16 residues. Germline lookup yields CDR1 SGHNT and CDR2 YYREEE (reference sequence). This CDR3 is CASSLAEQGYDNEQFF. CDR3 DNA: TGTGCCAGCAGCTTGGCCGAACAGGGGTATGACAATGAGCAGTTCTTC.

The chain employs TRBV28 and TRBJ2-7; TRBD1 aligns across 9 bases. CDR3 size: 15 residues. The germline gives CDR1 MDHEN, CDR2 SYDVKM. J gave up 5 bases and V 5 bases, and 10 bases lay outside the gene matches. CDR3 in amino acids: CASSGPGQGIHEQYF. The CDR3 nucleotides read TGTGCCAGCAGTGGGCCGGGACAGGGAATCCACGAGCAGTACTTC. The full variable domain, completed using reference TRBV28 and TRBJ2-7, is DVKVTQSSRYLVKRTGEKVFLECVQDMDHENMFWYRQDPGLGLRLIYFSYDVKMKEKGDIPEGYSVSREKKERFSLILESASTNQTSMYLCASSGPGQGIHEQYFGPGTRLTVT.

This clone was seen a single time. The V and J genes are TRBV10-3 and TRBJ2-7; tentatively, D is TRBD2 (5 bases). The germline gives CDR1 ENHRY, CDR2 SYGVKD. Trimming took 0 bases from V and 0 from J, leaving 9 bases between them. The CDR3 has 15 residues. CDR3 DNA sequence: TGTGCCATCAGTGAGTCCGGGGTAGGCTCCTACGAGCAGTACTTC. This gives the protein CAISESGVGSYEQYF.

This clone was observed a handful of times. The rearrangement joins TRBV4-1 to TRBJ2-5; no firm D call. The V gene's germline CDR1 is MGHRA and CDR2 YSYEKL. The V and J ends lost 0 bases and 4 bases respectively, with 12 bases between them. This CDR3 is 15 amino acids long. CDR3 loop: CASSQDPGSAETQYF. As DNA, the CDR3 is TGCGCCAGCAGCCAAGATCCGGGTTCAGCAGAGACCCAGTACTTC.

V and J are TRBV5-4 and TRBJ2-3; 7 bases are shared with TRBD2. The V and J ends lost 4 bases and 2 bases, in that order; junction bases with no gene match: 4. The germline V gene encodes CDR1 SGHNT and CDR2 YYREEE (reference sequence). CDR3 length: 14 residues. The CDR3 region is CASSASGYTDTQYF. CDR3 sequence (DNA): TGTGCCAGCAGCGCTAGCGGCTACACAGATACGCAGTATTTT. The complete variable domain, with remaining parts taken from reference TRBV5-4 and TRBJ2-3, reads ETGVTQSPTHLIKTRGQQVTLRCSSQSGHNTVSWYQQALGQGPQFIFQYYREEENGRGNFPPRFSGLQFPNYSSELNVNALELDDSALYLCASSASGYTDTQYFGPGTRLTVL.

V usage is TRBV5-1 and J usage is TRBJ2-7; 7 positions match TRBD2. Trimming at V came to 2 bases and at J to 2 bases, leaving 4 bases not matched to a gene. Germline values: CDR1 SGHRS, CDR2 YFSETQ. CDR3 length: 14 residues. DNA of the CDR3: TGCGCCAGCAGCTTCAGCAGCGGGGCCTACGAGCAGTACTTC. Translated, it gives CASSFSSGAYEQYF.

V usage is TRBV6-5 and J usage is TRBJ2-5, with D possibly matching TRBD1 (5 bases). The J call is uncertain, as TRBJ2-7 better fits the DNA end. The V gene's germline CDR1 is MNHEY and CDR2 SVGAGI. This CDR3 is built from 14 residues. The CDR3 spells CASSYPGNSYEQYF. The CDR3 nucleotides read TGTGCCAGCAGTTACCCAGGGAACTCCTACGAGCAGTACTTC.

The chain joins TRBV9 to TRBJ1-2; D is perhaps TRBD1 (5 bases). The CDR3 is made up of 15 amino acids. Germline CDR1 SGDLS, CDR2 YYNGEE. V dropped 4 bases and J dropped 6 bases, with 19 bases sitting between them. The CDR3: CASSPHQGRADGYTF. The CDR3 DNA reads as TGTGCCAGCAGCCCCCATCAGGGTCGTGCGGATGGCTACACCTTC.

The chain joins TRBV5-1 to TRBJ1-3; D gene ambiguous. The V gene's germline CDR1 is SGHRS and CDR2 YFSETQ. This CDR3 has 15 residues. The V gene lost 0 bases and the J gene lost 4 bases, with 11 bases spanning the gap. In nucleotides, the CDR3 is TGCGCCAGCAGCTTGGGATCGGGGTTGGGAAACACCATATATTTT. Protein sequence: CASSLGSGLGNTIYF.

Only one count was recorded for this clone. The CDR3 bases are TGTGCCAGCAGCGTAGCGGGGACAGGGATCCATGAGCAGTTCTTC. Translated, it gives CASSVAGTGIHEQFF. The chain uses TRBV9 and TRBJ2-1; 9 nucleotides line up with TRBD1. This CDR3 is built from 15 residues. Germline assignment: CDR1 SGDLS and CDR2 YYNGEE. The V segment lost 0 bases and the J segment 8 bases; nucleotides outside the gene matches: 6.

This clone appeared a single time. The chain recombines TRBV5-1 with TRBJ2-5, with TRBD2 matching over 8 bases. Germline values: CDR1 SGHRS, CDR2 YFSETQ. V trimming: 0 bases; J trimming: 3 bases; junction bases outside the gene matches: 4. The CDR3 has 15 amino acids. CDR3 loop: CASSLGGSGEETQYF. CDR3 bases: TGCGCCAGCAGCTTGGGCGGTAGCGGGGAAGAGACCCAGTACTTC.

This clone was detected a few times. This chain connects TRBV6-5 to TRBJ1-2; a weak D match, TRBD1 (5 bases). Trimming removed 4 bases from V and 6 bases from J, with 18 bases in between. The CDR3 length is 15 residues. Germline loops: CDR1 MNHEY, CDR2 SVGAGI. The CDR3 bases are TGTGCCAGCAGTTCCATGGGGGGGGGAGCGGATGGCTACACCTTC. This sequence encodes CASSSMGGGADGYTF.

The sample holds one count of this clone. The chain recombines TRBV5-1 with TRBJ2-7, with D possibly TRBD1 on 5 matching bases. This CDR3 has 15 residues. The germline CDR1 and CDR2 sequences are SGHRS and YFSETQ. V gave up 4 bases and J gave up 2 bases, with 16 bases separating them. The CDR3 DNA reads TGCGCCAGCAGCGCGCGGACAAGCAGACCCTACGAGCAGTACTTC. Translated: CASSARTSRPYEQYF.

The CDR3 spells CASSLGAGGGSNQPQHF. The CDR3, as DNA: TGTGCCAGCAGCTTAGGGGCAGGGGGCGGGAGCAATCAGCCCCAGCATTTT. J is TRBJ1-5 and V is TRBV7-2, with 8 nucleotides matching TRBD1. CDR3 length equals 17 residues. Per the germline V gene, CDR1 is SGHTA and CDR2 is FQGNSA. V shed 1 base, J shed 1 base, and the junction held 6 bases outside the gene matches. Combining the CDR3 with reference TRBV7-2 and TRBJ1-5 gives the whole variable domain GAGVSQSPSNKVTEKGKDVELRCDPISGHTALYWYRQSLGQGLEFLIYFQGNSAPDKSGLPSDRFSAERTGGSVSTLTIQRTQQEDSAVYLCASSLGAGGGSNQPQHFGDGTRLSIL.

DNA for the CDR3: TGTGCCTGGGACGGAGGGGAGACCCAGTACTTC. Amino acids: CAWDGGETQYF. The chain couples TRBV30 to TRBJ2-5; tentatively, D is TRBD2 (6 bases). The CDR3 covers 11 residues. Per germline, CDR1 GTSNPN and CDR2 SVGIG (reference sequence). V lost 5 bases, J lost 5 bases, and 9 bases lay in between.

The V gene is TRBV19, the J gene TRBJ2-5, with 7 bases lining up with TRBD1. The CDR3 loop spans 13 amino acids. The V gene's germline CDR1 is LNHDA and CDR2 SQIVND (reference sequence). V gave up 1 base and J gave up 5 bases; unmatched junction bases: 1. The CDR3 loop is CASSIGQGETQYF. For the CDR3, the DNA is TGTGCCAGTAGTATAGGACAGGGTGAGACCCAGTACTTC.

As concerns this clone: At one end the junction does not follow the germline gene, possibly because of a read error. V usage is TRBV6-1 and J usage is TRBJ2-7; a weak D match, TRBD1 (6 bases). Looked up from germline, CDR1 is MNHNS and CDR2 is SASEGT. The length of the CDR3 is 11 residues. CDR3 DNA: TGTGCCAGCAGTGAAATAGGACAGACGTGCTTC. It is translated as CASSEIGQTCF.

The chain employs TRBV7-2 and TRBJ1-2; 11 positions match TRBD1. Per the germline V gene, CDR1 is SGHTA and CDR2 is FQGNSA. There are 17 residues in the CDR3. The V and J ends lost 5 bases and 1 base, in that order; junction bases with no gene match: 9. CDR3 residues: CASSHRTGGTGNYGYTF. CDR3 nucleotide sequence: TGTGCCAGCAGCCACCGGACAGGGGGCACGGGTAACTATGGCTACACCTTC. The full variable domain, its missing parts supplied by reference TRBV7-2 and TRBJ1-2, is GAGVSQSPSNKVTEKGKDVELRCDPISGHTALYWYRQSLGQGLEFLIYFQGNSAPDKSGLPSDRFSAERTGGSVSTLTIQRTQQEDSAVYLCASSHRTGGTGNYGYTFGSGTRLTVV.

Only a few counts were recorded for this clone. The chain is built from TRBV7-8 and TRBJ1-4; no firm D call. This CDR3 spans 14 amino acids. The V gene lost 3 bases and the J gene lost 7 bases, with 12 bases spanning the gap. The V gene's germline CDR1 is SGHVS and CDR2 FQNEAQ. The CDR3 loop is CASSLEGRGEKLFF. The CDR3 DNA follows: TGTGCCAGCAGCTTGGAGGGTCGAGGTGAAAAACTGTTTTTT. Full variable domain (missing parts from reference TRBV7-8 and TRBJ1-4): GAGVSQSPRYKVAKRGQDVALRCDPISGHVSLFWYQQALGQGPEFLTYFQNEAQLDKSGLPSDRFFAERPEGSVSTLKIQRTQQEDSAVYLCASSLEGRGEKLFFGSGTQLSVL.

The chain links TRBV6-5 to TRBJ2-7, with D possibly matching TRBD2 (5 bases). The length of the CDR3 is 14 residues. Germline V gives CDR1 MNHEY, CDR2 SVGAGI. V was cut by 8 bases and J by 1 base, with 15 bases left in between. CDR3 in DNA: TGTGCCAGCGCGGCGCTAGCCGGGTCCTACGAGCAGTACTTC. It specifies CASAALAGSYEQYF.

The V call is TRBV9, the J call TRBJ2-2, with no clear D. V was clipped by 0 bases and J by 6 bases, with 6 bases between them. This CDR3 contains 13 residues. Germline V CDR1 and CDR2: SGDLS, YYNGEE. In nucleotides, the CDR3 is TGTGCCAGCAGCGTAGATTATTCCGGGGAGCTGTTTTTT. It encodes CASSVDYSGELFF. The entire variable domain, with the rest obtained from reference TRBV9 and TRBJ2-2, is as follows: DSGVTQTPKHLITATGQRVTLRCSPRSGDLSVYWYQQSLDQGLQFLIQYYNGEERAKGNILERFSAQQFPDLHSELNLSSLELGDSALYFCASSVDYSGELFFGEGSRLTVL.

This clone was detected only once. The CDR3 protein is CASTSGDLAKNIQYF. CDR3 nucleotides: TGTGCCAGCACTTCGGGGGATTTAGCCAAAAACATTCAGTACTTC. The chain uses TRBV6-5 and TRBJ2-4, with a possible D match to TRBD2 (6 bases). This CDR3 has 15 residues. Germline V gene data show CDR1 as MNHEY and CDR2 as SVGAGI. Trimming cost V 7 bases and J 0 bases, with 13 bases left between them.

This clone was recorded a few times. The rearrangement joins TRBV30 to TRBJ2-7; 7 bases agree with TRBD1. V lost 8 bases to trimming and J lost 3 bases; unmatched junction nucleotides: 16. The CDR3 consists of 15 residues. CDR1 is GTSNPN and CDR2 is SVGIG in the germline V gene (reference sequence). CDR3 bases: TGTGCCGGGCGGGTAACAGGGGATCCTAACTACGAGCAGTACTTC. Protein: CAGRVTGDPNYEQYF.